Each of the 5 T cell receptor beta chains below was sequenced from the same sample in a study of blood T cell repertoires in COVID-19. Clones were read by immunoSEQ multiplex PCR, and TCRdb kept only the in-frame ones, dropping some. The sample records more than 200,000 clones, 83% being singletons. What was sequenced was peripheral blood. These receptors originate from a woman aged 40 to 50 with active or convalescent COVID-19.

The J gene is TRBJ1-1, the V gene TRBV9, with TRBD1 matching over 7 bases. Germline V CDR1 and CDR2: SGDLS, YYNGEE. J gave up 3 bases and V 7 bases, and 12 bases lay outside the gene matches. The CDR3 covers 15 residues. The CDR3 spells CASSGTAQGDTEAFF. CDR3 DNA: TGTGCCAGCTCAGGGACAGCCCAAGGGGACACTGAAGCTTTCTTT. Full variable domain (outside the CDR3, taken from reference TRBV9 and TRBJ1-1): DSGVTQTPKHLITATGQRVTLRCSPRSGDLSVYWYQQSLDQGLQFLIQYYNGEERAKGNILERFSAQQFPDLHSELNLSSLELGDSALYFCASSGTAQGDTEAFFGQGTRLTVV.

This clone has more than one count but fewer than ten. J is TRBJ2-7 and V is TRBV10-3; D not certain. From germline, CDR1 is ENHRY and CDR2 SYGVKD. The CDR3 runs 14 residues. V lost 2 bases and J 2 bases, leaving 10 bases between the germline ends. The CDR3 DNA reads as TGTGCCATCAGTGAGGACCGCCTAGCCTACGAGCAGTACTTC. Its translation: CAISEDRLAYEQYF.

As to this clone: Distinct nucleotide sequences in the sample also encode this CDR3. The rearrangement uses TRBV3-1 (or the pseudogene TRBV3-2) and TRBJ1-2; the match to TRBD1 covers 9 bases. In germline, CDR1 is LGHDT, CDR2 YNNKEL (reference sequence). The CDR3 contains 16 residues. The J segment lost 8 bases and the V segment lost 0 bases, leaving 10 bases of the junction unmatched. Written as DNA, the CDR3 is TGTGCCAGCAGCCAAGACGGGGTTACAGGGGGCAAGGGCTACACCTTC. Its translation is CASSQDGVTGGKGYTF.

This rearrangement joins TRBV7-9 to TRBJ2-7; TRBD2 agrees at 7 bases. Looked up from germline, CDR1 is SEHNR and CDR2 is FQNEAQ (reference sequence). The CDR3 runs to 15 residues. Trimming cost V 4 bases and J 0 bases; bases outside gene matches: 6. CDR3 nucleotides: TGTGCCAGCAGCTCCCAGCGGGGAGACTCCTACGAGCAGTACTTC. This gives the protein CASSSQRGDSYEQYF.

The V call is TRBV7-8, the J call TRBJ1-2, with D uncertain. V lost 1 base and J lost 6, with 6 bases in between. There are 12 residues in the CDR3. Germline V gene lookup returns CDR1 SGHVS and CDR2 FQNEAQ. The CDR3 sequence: CASSLGRDGYTF. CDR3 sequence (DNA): TGTGCCAGCAGCTTAGGTCGGGATGGCTACACCTTC.